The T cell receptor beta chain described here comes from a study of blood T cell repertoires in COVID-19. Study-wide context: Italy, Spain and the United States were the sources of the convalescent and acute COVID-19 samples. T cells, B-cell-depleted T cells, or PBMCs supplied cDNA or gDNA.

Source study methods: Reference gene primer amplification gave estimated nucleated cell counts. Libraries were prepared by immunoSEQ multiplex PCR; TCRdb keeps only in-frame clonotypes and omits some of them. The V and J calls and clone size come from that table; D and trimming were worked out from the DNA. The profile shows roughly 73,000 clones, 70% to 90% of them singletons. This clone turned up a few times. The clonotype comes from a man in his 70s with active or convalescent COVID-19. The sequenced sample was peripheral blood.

The CDR3 reads CASSSQTGMNTEAFF. CDR3 nucleotides: TGTGCCAGTAGTTCCCAGACAGGGATGAACACTGAAGCTTTCTTT. The chain recombines TRBV19 with TRBJ1-1, with 7 bases identical to TRBD1. This CDR3 region has 15 residues. V lost 5 bases to trimming and J lost 0 bases; unmatched junction nucleotides: 6. Germline CDR1 and CDR2: LNHDA and SQIVND (reference sequence).